This is a list of T cell receptor beta chains from one sample in a study of shared clonotypes between healthy human individuals. Repertoires were generated with immunoSEQ multiplex PCR, while TCRdb's copy carries only in-frame clones and drops some. The sample contains millions of clones, about 95% of which appear only once. Source material: naive CD8+ T cells sorted from blood. The origin of the receptors is a man younger than 30 in good health. CDR3s include the opening cysteine and the closing phenylalanine or tryptophan.

j_call v_call cdr3_aa
TRBJ1-1 TRBV11-2 CASSLDPGGNTEAFF
TRBJ1-2 TRBV28 CASSPRLYYGYTF
TRBJ1-1 TRBV2 CASSEGGVNTEAFF
TRBJ2-2 TRBV7-6 CASSLYKNTGELFF
TRBJ2-7 TRBV4-1 CASSQVPGASYEQYF
TRBJ2-5 TRBV6-5 CASSWGRTQETQYF
TRBJ2-1 TRBV15 CATSRVGQTSNEQFF
TRBJ2-6 TRBV7-2 CASSLVQGELLSGANVLTF
TRBJ1-2 TRBV7-9 CASSPAGHSLTLLYGYTF
TRBJ1-1 TRBV15 CATSRLDQGAGTEAFF
TRBJ1-1 TRBV4-1 CASSRDLGGTEAFF
TRBJ2-7 TRBV4-2 CASSQESNSYEQYF
TRBJ2-2 TRBV6-5 CASTDSSGGARELFF
TRBJ2-7 TRBV7-9 CASSFIPGSGEQYF
TRBJ2-7 TRBV11-2 CASSSPSTGTVTYEQYF
TRBJ2-7 TRBV12-5 CASGLGASGSYEQYF